Following are 27 T cell receptor beta chains from one sample sequenced in a study of T cell responses to AZD1222 COVID-19 vaccine. Profiling relied on immunoSEQ multiplex PCR, and the TCRdb table lists in-frame clones only, not all of them. The sample shows fewer than 50,000 clones, 60% to 85% of them seen only once. Specimen: peripheral blood, collected on day 0 of AZD1222 vaccination. Source of these receptors: an adult in good health.

CDR3 bases: TGTGCCAGCAGTTCAGGGTACGAGCAGTACTTC. The encoded protein is CASSSGYEQYF. The chain couples TRBV2 to TRBJ2-7; a possible D gene is TRBD1 (5 bases). V shed 5 bases and J shed 4 bases, with 6 bases lying between them. Germline CDR1 and CDR2: SNHLY and FYNNEI. This CDR3 region has 11 residues.

The J gene is TRBJ2-6, the V gene TRBV19; 10 bases map to TRBD1. Germline loops: CDR1 LNHDA, CDR2 SQIVND (reference sequence). V was pared by 1 base and J by 3 bases, with 3 bases of the junction left unmatched. The length of the CDR3 is 17 residues. This chain's CDR3 is CASSIGQGAFGANVLTF. CDR3 DNA sequence: TGTGCCAGTAGTATAGGACAGGGGGCATTTGGGGCCAACGTCCTGACTTTC.

This rearrangement joins TRBV11-1 to TRBJ2-1, with TRBD2 identical over 8 bases. This CDR3 region has 14 residues. The V and J ends lost 4 bases and 3 bases, in that order; junction bases with no gene match: 2. Germline loops: CDR1 SGHAT, CDR2 FQDESV (reference sequence). CDR3 sequence (DNA): TGTGCCAGCAGCTCAACTAGCGGCTACAATGAGCAGTTCTTC. It translates to CASSSTSGYNEQFF.

For the CDR3, the DNA is TGTGCCAGCAGTTTTTTATACGCTGTAGGCTACACCTTC. Its protein product is CASSFLYAVGYTF. The gene calls are TRBV28 and TRBJ1-2, with D uncertain. CDR1 and CDR2 from the germline V gene are MDHEN and SYDVKM. The CDR3 has 13 amino acids. Trimming stripped 3 bases from V and 8 bases from J, with 13 bases between.

The chain carries TRBV2 and TRBJ2-5; TRBD1 aligns across 7 bases. The V and J ends lost 6 bases and 3 bases, in that order; junction bases with no gene match: 4. CDR3 length equals 13 residues. CDR1 is SNHLY and CDR2 is FYNNEI in the germline V gene. This CDR3 is CASSFDREETQYF. CDR3 DNA sequence: TGTGCCAGCAGCTTTGACAGGGAAGAGACCCAGTACTTC.

The V call is TRBV11-3, the J call TRBJ1-2; the D is unclear. Looked up from germline, CDR1 is SGHNT and CDR2 is YENEEA. The CDR3 contains 14 residues. V lost 1 base, J lost 6 bases, and 12 bases lay in between. CDR3 bases: TGTGCCAGCAGCTTAGGGTCCGGGGTAGATGGCTACACCTTC. This sequence encodes CASSLGSGVDGYTF. The full variable domain, in which reference TRBV11-3 and TRBJ1-2 provide the parts outside the CDR3, is EAGVVQSPRYKIIEKKQPVAFWCNPISGHNTLYWYLQNLGQGPELLIRYENEEAVDDSQLPKDRFSAERLKGVDSTLKIQPAELGDSAVYLCASSLGSGVDGYTFGSGTRLTVV.

CDR3 in DNA: TGTGCCAGCAGTTTCTTGAGCTCCTACAATGAGCAGTTCTTC. This gives the protein CASSFLSSYNEQFF. The chain has TRBV27 and TRBJ2-1, with D unresolved. The ends were cut back, 3 bases at V and 0 bases at J, with 6 bases in the middle. The CDR3 has 14 residues. Germline CDR1 is MNHEY and CDR2 is SMNVEV (reference sequence).

The rearrangement links TRBV15 to TRBJ1-5; possible D gene TRBD1, 6 bases. Germline V CDR1 and CDR2: LNHNV, YYDKDF (reference sequence). V gave up 3 bases and J gave up 2 bases, with 11 bases separating them. The CDR3 has 15 residues. This CDR3 is CATSRGTSGNQPQHF. The CDR3 bases are TGTGCCACCAGCAGGGGGACATCAGGCAATCAGCCCCAGCATTTT.

The V and J genes are TRBV19 and TRBJ1-4; possibly TRBD1 for D (5 bases). CDR1 is LNHDA, CDR2 SQIVND, per germline (reference sequence). Trimming shortened V by 6 bases and J by 6 bases, and 14 bases separated the two germline ends. The CDR3 is 14 residues long. The CDR3 spells CASSTFPTDEKLFF. The DNA of the CDR3 is TGTGCCAGTAGCACATTTCCGACAGATGAAAAACTGTTTTTT. Filled out from reference TRBV19 and TRBJ1-4, the complete variable domain reads DGGITQSPKYLFRKEGQNVTLSCEQNLNHDAMYWYRQDPGQGLRLIYYSQIVNDFQKGDIAEGYSVSREKKESFPLTVTSAQKNPTAFYLCASSTFPTDEKLFFGSGTQLSVL.

This clone came up a few times. The chain recombines TRBV7-9 with TRBJ1-2; D ambiguous. This CDR3 contains 12 residues. The V gene's germline CDR1 is SEHNR and CDR2 FQNEAQ (reference sequence). The V gene lost 5 bases and the J gene lost 5 bases, with 9 bases spanning the gap. The CDR3 loop is CASSIKEYGYTF. As DNA, the CDR3 is TGTGCCAGCAGCATAAAAGAATATGGCTACACCTTC.

This clone was counted only a few times. The gene calls are TRBV20-1 and TRBJ1-1; no reliable D call. CDR3 size: 11 residues. With 6 bases removed from V and 6 bases from J, the gap between germline ends came to 11 bases. Germline CDR1 reads DFQATT; CDR2 reads SNEGSKA (reference sequence). The CDR3 here is CSASGPPEAFF. CDR3 bases: TGCAGTGCCTCCGGGCCTCCTGAAGCTTTCTTT.

This sequence joins TRBV6-1 and TRBJ1-5; no definite D call. Germline values: CDR1 MNHNS, CDR2 SASEGT. The CDR3 contains 12 residues. The V end lost 1 base, the J end lost 11 bases, and 9 bases lay between the germline ends. The CDR3 sequence: CASSEGKRAQHF. CDR3 sequence (DNA): TGTGCCAGCAGTGAAGGGAAGCGCGCCCAGCATTTT.

This chain joins TRBV7-3 and TRBJ2-1; 11 nucleotides align to TRBD1. The germline V gene encodes CDR1 SGHTA and CDR2 FQGTGA. This CDR3 is 15 amino acids long. J lost 10 bases, V lost 0 bases, and 5 bases had no gene match. In nucleotides, the CDR3 is TGTGCCAGCAGCTTAACTGGGACAGGGGGTAAAGAGCAGTTCTTC. Translation gives CASSLTGTGGKEQFF.

The rearrangement joins TRBV7-2 to TRBJ2-2; D remains ambiguous. Trimming removed 2 bases from V and 2 bases from J, with 6 bases in between. Germline CDR1 SGHTA, CDR2 FQGNSA. CDR3 length: 14 residues. CDR3: CASSLNRNTGELFF. DNA for the CDR3: TGTGCCAGCAGCTTAAACCGAAACACCGGGGAGCTGTTTTTT.

The J gene is TRBJ1-1, the V gene TRBV5-1; TRBD1 might be the D (5 bases). Germline-derived CDR1 and CDR2 are SGHRS and YFSETQ. The CDR3 covers 16 residues. Trimming stripped 4 bases from V and 2 bases from J, with 18 bases between. CDR3 nucleotide sequence: TGCGCCAGCAGCCCGACAACCGGGGGGTATAACACTGAAGCTTTCTTT. Residues: CASSPTTGGYNTEAFF.

This clone has a single count. The chain employs TRBV2 and TRBJ1-4; D unclear. The CDR3 runs to 12 residues. CDR1 is SNHLY and CDR2 is FYNNEI in the germline V gene. V shed 7 bases and J shed 4 bases, with 7 bases lying between them. CDR3 nucleotides: TGTGCCAGCAAGCCGGTTAATGAAAAACTGTTTTTT. It specifies CASKPVNEKLFF.

The chain uses TRBV6-5 and TRBJ2-7, with 9 bases fitting TRBD1. The V gene's germline CDR1 is MNHEY and CDR2 SVGAGI. J gave up 5 bases and V 4 bases, and 9 bases lay outside the gene matches. The CDR3 loop spans 15 amino acids. The CDR3, as DNA: TGTGCCAGCAGTTCCCTGACAGGGGGTCGCGACGAGCAGTACTTC. Its translation: CASSSLTGGRDEQYF.

CDR3 residues: CATGTGGEETQYF. The DNA of the CDR3 is TGTGCCACCGGGACAGGGGGCGAGGAGACCCAGTACTTC. The V and J genes are TRBV15 and TRBJ2-5, with 12 bases that match TRBD1. The CDR3 length is 13 residues. V dropped 8 bases and J dropped 5; count of bases not matched to a gene: 3. Germline CDR1 is LNHNV and CDR2 is YYDKDF (reference sequence).

This chain connects TRBV18 to TRBJ2-2; D unclear. The CDR3 has 16 residues. CDR1 KGHSH and CDR2 LQKENI come from the germline V gene. Trimming took 2 bases from V and 0 from J, leaving 10 bases between them. The CDR3 here is CASSPGSGSNTGELFF. Written as DNA, the CDR3 is TGTGCCAGCTCACCAGGCTCCGGGTCGAACACCGGGGAGCTGTTTTTT.

The J gene is TRBJ2-4, the V gene TRBV19; TRBD1 matches at 10 bases. V dropped 2 bases and J dropped 6; count of bases not matched to a gene: 7. CDR1 and CDR2 (germline): LNHDA, SQIVND (reference sequence). This CDR3 has 16 amino acids. CDR3 nucleotide sequence: TGTGCCAGTAGTATAAGGGGGACAGGGGATCGAAACATTCAGTACTTC. Its protein product is CASSIRGTGDRNIQYF. Together with reference TRBV19 and TRBJ2-4, the CDR3 gives the full variable domain: DGGITQSPKYLFRKEGQNVTLSCEQNLNHDAMYWYRQDPGQGLRLIYYSQIVNDFQKGDIAEGYSVSREKKESFPLTVTSAQKNPTAFYLCASSIRGTGDRNIQYFGAGTRLSVL.

The V gene is TRBV23-1, the J gene TRBJ1-2; D is possibly TRBD1 (5 bases). TRBV23-1 is placed among ORFs of uncertain function. V gave up 0 bases and J gave up 2 bases, with 13 bases separating them. The CDR3 loop spans 16 amino acids. Here the CDR3 reads CASSQSRDGRNYGYTF. In DNA form, the CDR3 reads TGCGCCAGCAGTCAATCCCGGGACGGGAGAAACTATGGCTACACCTTC.

The chain has TRBV10-3 and TRBJ2-1; a possible D gene is TRBD1 (6 bases). This CDR3 has 17 amino acids. Trimming left V 2 bases short and J 3 bases short, with 17 bases between. CDR1 ENHRY and CDR2 SYGVKD come from the germline V gene. As DNA, the CDR3 is TGTGCCATCAGTGAGGACAGGTCTTCCCTTCTCTACAATGAGCAGTTCTTC. Amino acids: CAISEDRSSLLYNEQFF.

CDR3 coding DNA: TGTGCCAGCAGCTTATCACCCCGGGGAAGCTCCTACAATGAGCAGTTCTTC. Encoded protein: CASSLSPRGSSYNEQFF. V and J are TRBV7-9 and TRBJ2-1, with a weak D call TRBD2 (5 bases). Germline V gene lookup returns CDR1 SEHNR and CDR2 FQNEAQ (reference sequence). The CDR3 has 17 residues. Trimming left V 2 bases short and J 0 bases short, with 14 bases between. Full variable domain (remainder filled in from reference TRBV7-9 and TRBJ2-1): DTGVSQNPRHKITKRGQNVTFRCDPISEHNRLYWYRQTLGQGPEFLTYFQNEAQLEKSRLLSDRFSAERPKGSFSTLEIQRTEQGDSAMYLCASSLSPRGSSYNEQFFGPGTRLTVL.

Notes on this clone: Other DNA variants within this sample encode the same CDR3. The J gene is TRBJ1-5, the V gene TRBV2; no clear D gene. Germline CDR1 reads SNHLY; CDR2 reads FYNNEI. The V and J ends lost 6 bases and 4 bases respectively, with 7 bases between them. This CDR3 region has 12 residues. CDR3 sequence reads: CASSGGNQPQHF. CDR3 sequence (DNA): TGTGCCAGCAGCGGAGGGAATCAGCCCCAGCATTTT.

The V call is TRBV28, the J call TRBJ1-5; D unresolved. Looked up from germline, CDR1 is MDHEN and CDR2 is SYDVKM. The CDR3 is made up of 15 amino acids. The V gene lost 6 bases and the J gene lost 5 bases, with 17 bases spanning the gap. CDR3 protein: CASSPPGAPHQPQHF. The CDR3 coding sequence is TGTGCCAGCAGCCCCCCTGGAGCTCCCCATCAGCCCCAGCATTTT.

The rearrangement links TRBV2 to TRBJ1-2, with D possibly matching TRBD1 (5 bases). In germline, CDR1 is SNHLY, CDR2 FYNNEI. The CDR3 loop spans 15 amino acids. V was shortened by 3 bases and J by 0 bases, with 11 bases between the two germline ends. The CDR3 DNA reads as TGTGCCAGCAGTGAGCAGGGCTCAGCTAACTATGGCTACACCTTC. Its translation: CASSEQGSANYGYTF.

The chain joins TRBV3-1 (or the pseudogene TRBV3-2) to TRBJ2-3, with unresolved D. Trimming shortened V by 0 bases and J by 3 bases, and 13 bases separated the two germline ends. Per the germline V gene, CDR1 is LGHDT and CDR2 is YNNKEL (reference sequence). The CDR3 loop spans 16 amino acids. The CDR3 loop reads CASSQERSTVTDTQYF. CDR3 bases: TGTGCCAGCAGCCAAGAGAGGAGTACAGTAACAGATACGCAGTATTTT.